Included here is one T cell receptor (beta chain) sequence, with context. Assay used: immunoSEQ multiplex PCR; TCRdb lists only in-frame clones, some missing. Altogether about 250,000 clones are present, around 90% being singletons, with the ten largest covering around 3.2%. This CDR3 comprises 16 residues. Germline V CDR1 and CDR2: KGHSH, LQKENI. The V end lost 0 bases, the J end lost 5 bases, and 14 bases lay between the germline ends. The sample comes from a study of blood T cell repertoires in COVID-19. Sample: PBMCs or T cells enriched from blood (not recorded which). The TCR comes from a woman aged 40 to 49 who had been exposed to COVID-19. The chain couples TRBV18 to TRBJ2-1; D is possibly TRBD2 (6 bases). The CDR3 protein is CASSPPEGFANNEQFF. The CDR3 nucleotides read TGTGCCAGCTCACCACCGGAGGGATTTGCCAACAATGAGCAGTTCTTC.